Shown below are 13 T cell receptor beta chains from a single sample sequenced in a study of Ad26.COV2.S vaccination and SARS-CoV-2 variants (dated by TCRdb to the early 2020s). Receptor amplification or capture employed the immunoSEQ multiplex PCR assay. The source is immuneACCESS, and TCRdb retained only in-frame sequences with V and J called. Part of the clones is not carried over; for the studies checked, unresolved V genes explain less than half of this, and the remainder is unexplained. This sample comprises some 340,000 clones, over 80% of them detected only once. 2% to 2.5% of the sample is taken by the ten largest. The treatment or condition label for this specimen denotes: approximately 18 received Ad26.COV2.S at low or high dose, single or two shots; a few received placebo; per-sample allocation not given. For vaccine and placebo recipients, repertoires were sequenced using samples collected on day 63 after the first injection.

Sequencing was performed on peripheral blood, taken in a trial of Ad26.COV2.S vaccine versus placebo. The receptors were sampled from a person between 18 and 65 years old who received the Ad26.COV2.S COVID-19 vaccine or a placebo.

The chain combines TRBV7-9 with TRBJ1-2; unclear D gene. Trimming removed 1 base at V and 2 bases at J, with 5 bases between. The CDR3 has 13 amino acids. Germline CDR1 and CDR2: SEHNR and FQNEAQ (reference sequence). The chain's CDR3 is CASSLEENYGYTF. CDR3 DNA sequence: TGTGCCAGCAGCTTAGAAGAGAACTATGGCTACACCTTC.

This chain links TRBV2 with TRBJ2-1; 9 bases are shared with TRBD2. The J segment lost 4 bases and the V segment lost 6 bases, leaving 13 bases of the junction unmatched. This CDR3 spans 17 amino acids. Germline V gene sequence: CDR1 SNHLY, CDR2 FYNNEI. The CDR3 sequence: CASSESPASGVYNEQFF. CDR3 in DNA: TGTGCCAGCAGCGAGTCCCCAGCTAGCGGGGTATACAATGAGCAGTTCTTC.

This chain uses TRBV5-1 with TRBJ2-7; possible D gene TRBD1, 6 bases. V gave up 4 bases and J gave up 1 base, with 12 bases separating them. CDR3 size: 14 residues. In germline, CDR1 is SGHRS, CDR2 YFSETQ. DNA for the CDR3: TGCGCCAGCAGCCCCCTGGACAGTTCCTACGAGCAGTACTTC. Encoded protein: CASSPLDSSYEQYF.

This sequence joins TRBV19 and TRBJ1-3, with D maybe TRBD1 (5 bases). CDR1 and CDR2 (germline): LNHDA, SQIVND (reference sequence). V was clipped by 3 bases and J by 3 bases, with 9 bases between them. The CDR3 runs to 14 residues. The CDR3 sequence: CASSIGTLGNTIYF. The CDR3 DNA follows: TGTGCCAGTAGTATCGGGACGCTTGGAAACACCATATATTTT.

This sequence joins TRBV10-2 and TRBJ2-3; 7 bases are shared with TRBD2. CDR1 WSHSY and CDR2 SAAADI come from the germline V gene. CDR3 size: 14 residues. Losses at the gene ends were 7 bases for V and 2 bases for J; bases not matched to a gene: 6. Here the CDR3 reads CASMGGGFTDTQYF. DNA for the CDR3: TGCGCCAGCATGGGGGGGGGATTCACAGATACGCAGTATTTT.

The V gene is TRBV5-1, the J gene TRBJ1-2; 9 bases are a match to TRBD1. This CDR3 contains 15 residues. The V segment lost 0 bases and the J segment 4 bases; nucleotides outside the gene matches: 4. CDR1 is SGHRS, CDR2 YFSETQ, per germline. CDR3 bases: TGCGCCAGCAGCTTGGGACAGGGGGTCGGCTATGGCTACACCTTC. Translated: CASSLGQGVGYGYTF. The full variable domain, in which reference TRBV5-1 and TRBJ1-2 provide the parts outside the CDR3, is KAGVTQTPRYLIKTRGQQVTLSCSPISGHRSVSWYQQTPGQGLQFLFEYFSETQRNKGNFPGRFSGRQFSNSRSEMNVSTLELGDSALYLCASSLGQGVGYGYTFGSGTRLTVV.

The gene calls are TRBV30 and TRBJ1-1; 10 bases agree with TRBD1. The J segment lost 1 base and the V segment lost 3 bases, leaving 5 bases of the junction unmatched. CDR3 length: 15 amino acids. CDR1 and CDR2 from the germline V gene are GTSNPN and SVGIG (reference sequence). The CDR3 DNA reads TGTGCCTGGAGCCGGACAGGGGGAAGGAACACTGAAGCTTTCTTT. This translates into CAWSRTGGRNTEAFF.

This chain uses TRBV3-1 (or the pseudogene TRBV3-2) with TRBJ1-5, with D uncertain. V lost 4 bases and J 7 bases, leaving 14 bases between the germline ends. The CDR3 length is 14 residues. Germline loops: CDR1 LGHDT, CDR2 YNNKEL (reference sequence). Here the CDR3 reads CASSPQWTGQPQHF. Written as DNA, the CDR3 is TGTGCCAGCAGCCCACAGTGGACGGGCCAGCCCCAGCATTTT.

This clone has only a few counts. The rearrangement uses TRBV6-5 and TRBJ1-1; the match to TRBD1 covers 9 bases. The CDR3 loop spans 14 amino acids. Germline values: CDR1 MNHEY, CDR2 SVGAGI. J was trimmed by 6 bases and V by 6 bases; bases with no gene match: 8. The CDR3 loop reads CASSLGQGWAEAFF. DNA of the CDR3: TGTGCCAGCAGCCTCGGACAGGGGTGGGCTGAAGCTTTCTTT.

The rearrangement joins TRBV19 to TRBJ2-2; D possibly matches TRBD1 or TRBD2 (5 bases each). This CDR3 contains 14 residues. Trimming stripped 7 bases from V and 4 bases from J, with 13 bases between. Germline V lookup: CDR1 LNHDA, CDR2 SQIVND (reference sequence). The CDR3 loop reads CASKEGPTTGELFF. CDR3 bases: TGTGCCAGTAAAGAGGGGCCAACCACCGGGGAGCTGTTTTTT. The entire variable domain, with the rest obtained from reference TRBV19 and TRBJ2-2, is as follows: DGGITQSPKYLFRKEGQNVTLSCEQNLNHDAMYWYRQDPGQGLRLIYYSQIVNDFQKGDIAEGYSVSREKKESFPLTVTSAQKNPTAFYLCASKEGPTTGELFFGEGSRLTVL.

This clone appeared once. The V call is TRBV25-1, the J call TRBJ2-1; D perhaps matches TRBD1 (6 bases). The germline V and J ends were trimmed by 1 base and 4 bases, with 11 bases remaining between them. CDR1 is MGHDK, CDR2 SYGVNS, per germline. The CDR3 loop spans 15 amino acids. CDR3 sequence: CASSEFRTAYNEQFF. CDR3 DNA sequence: TGTGCCAGCAGTGAATTTCGGACAGCTTACAATGAGCAGTTCTTC.

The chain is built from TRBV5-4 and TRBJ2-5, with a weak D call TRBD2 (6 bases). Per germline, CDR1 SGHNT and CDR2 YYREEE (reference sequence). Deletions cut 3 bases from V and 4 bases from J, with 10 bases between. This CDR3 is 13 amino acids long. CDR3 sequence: CASSYKEGETQYF. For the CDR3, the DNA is TGTGCCAGCAGCTATAAGGAGGGAGAGACCCAGTACTTC.

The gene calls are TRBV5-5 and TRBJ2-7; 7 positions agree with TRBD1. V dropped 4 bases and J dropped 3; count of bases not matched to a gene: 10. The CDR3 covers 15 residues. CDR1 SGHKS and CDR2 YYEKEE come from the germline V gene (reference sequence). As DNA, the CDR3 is TGTGCCAGCAGCCCCGCCGGGACAGACTACTACGAGCAGTACTTC. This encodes CASSPAGTDYYEQYF. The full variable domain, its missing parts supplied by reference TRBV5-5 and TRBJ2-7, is DAGVTQSPTHLIKTRGQQVTLRCSPISGHKSVSWYQQVLGQGPQFIFQYYEKEERGRGNFPDRFSARQFPNYSSELNVNALLLGDSALYLCASSPAGTDYYEQYFGPGTRLTVT.